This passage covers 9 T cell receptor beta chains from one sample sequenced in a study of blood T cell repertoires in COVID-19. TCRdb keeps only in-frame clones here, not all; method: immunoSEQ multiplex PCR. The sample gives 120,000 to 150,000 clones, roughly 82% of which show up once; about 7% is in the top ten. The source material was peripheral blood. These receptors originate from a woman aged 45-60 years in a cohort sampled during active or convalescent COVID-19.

CDR3 in amino acids: CATSERTGGGYGYTF. The CDR3 DNA reads as TGTGCCACCAGTGAGAGGACAGGGGGCGGCTATGGCTACACCTTC. The V and J genes are TRBV24-1 and TRBJ1-2, with 11 bases fitting TRBD1. This CDR3 is built from 15 residues. The germline V gene encodes CDR1 KGHDR and CDR2 SFDVKD. The V segment lost 4 bases and the J segment 4 bases; nucleotides outside the gene matches: 4.

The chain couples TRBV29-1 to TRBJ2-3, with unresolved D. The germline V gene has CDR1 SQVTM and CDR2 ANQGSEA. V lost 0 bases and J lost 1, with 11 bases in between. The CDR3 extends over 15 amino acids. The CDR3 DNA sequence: TGCAGCGTTGAAGATCGACATGCAGGCACAGATACGCAGTATTTT. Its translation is CSVEDRHAGTDTQYF.

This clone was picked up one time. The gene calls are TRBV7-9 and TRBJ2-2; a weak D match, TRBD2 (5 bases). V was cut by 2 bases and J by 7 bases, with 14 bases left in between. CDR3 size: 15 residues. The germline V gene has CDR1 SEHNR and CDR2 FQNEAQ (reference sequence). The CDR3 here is CASSLQRETVGELFF. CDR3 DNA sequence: TGTGCCAGCAGCTTACAACGGGAAACGGTCGGGGAGCTGTTTTTT.

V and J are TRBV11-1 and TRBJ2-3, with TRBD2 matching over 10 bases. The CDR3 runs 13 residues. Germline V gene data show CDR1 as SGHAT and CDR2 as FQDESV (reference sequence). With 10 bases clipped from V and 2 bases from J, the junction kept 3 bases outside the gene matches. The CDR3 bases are TGTGCCACGACTAGCGGGCCCACAGATACGCAGTATTTT. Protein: CATTSGPTDTQYF.

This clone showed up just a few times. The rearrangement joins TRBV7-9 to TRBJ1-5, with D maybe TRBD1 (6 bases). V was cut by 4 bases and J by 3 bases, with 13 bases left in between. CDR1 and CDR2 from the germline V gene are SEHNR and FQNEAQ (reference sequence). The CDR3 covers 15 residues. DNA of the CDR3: TGTGCCAGCAGCTGGAGCGGGACACTCAATCAGCCCCAGCATTTT. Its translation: CASSWSGTLNQPQHF.

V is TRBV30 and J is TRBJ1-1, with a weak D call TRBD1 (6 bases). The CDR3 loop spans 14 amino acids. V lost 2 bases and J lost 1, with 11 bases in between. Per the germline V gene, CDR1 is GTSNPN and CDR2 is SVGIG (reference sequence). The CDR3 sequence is CAWSPGHQNTEAFF. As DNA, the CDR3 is TGTGCCTGGAGTCCGGGACATCAGAACACTGAAGCTTTCTTT.

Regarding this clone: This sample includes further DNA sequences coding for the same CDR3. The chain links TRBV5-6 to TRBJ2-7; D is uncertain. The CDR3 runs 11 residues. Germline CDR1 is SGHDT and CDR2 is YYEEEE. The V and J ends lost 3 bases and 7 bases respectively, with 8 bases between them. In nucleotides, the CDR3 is TGTGCCAGCAGCTCGGTCTCTGAGCAGTACTTC. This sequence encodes CASSSVSEQYF.

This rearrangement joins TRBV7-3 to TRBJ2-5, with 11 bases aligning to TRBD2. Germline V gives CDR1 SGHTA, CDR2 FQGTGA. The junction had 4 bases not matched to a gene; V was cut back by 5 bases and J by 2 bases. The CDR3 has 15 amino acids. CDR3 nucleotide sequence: TGTGCCAGCAGCCGTAGCGGGGGGGAACAAGAGACCCAGTACTTC. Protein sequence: CASSRSGGEQETQYF.

As DNA, the CDR3 is TGTGCCAGCAGTGAAATTTGGGACAGGGTTTACTACGAGCAGTACTTC. It codes for CASSEIWDRVYYEQYF. This sequence joins TRBV6-1 and TRBJ2-7; TRBD1 matches at 9 bases. The CDR3 is 16 amino acids. Germline V gene lookup returns CDR1 MNHNS and CDR2 SASEGT. Germline trimming cut 2 bases from V and 3 bases from J; bases unmatched to any gene: 8.